The 27 T cell receptor beta chains listed next were all sequenced from one sample in a study of CD8 T cells in ankylosing spondylitis (dated by TCRdb to between 2016 and 2019). The library was built by means of 5' RACE. Instrument used: Illumina HiSeq 2500. TCRdb reprocessed the public reads (quality trimming at Q25 with fastp, clone calling with MiXCR) and kept in-frame beta chains. Every CDR3 protein is listed once, alongside the most common genes and DNA of its rows. The sample table holds under 250,000 distinct CDR3 sequences, of which more than 25% were seen once. Of the sample, less than 8.5% falls within the top ten clones. Sequenced input: blood, either unsorted or a sorted T cell fraction (not recorded which). These receptors all stem from a male donor with ankylosing spondylitis or in good health (not recorded which).

CDR3 in DNA: TGTGCCGGACTAGCGGGAGAGACCCAGTACTTC. It yields the protein CAGLAGETQYF. The chain employs TRBV18 and TRBJ2-5; 11 bases line up with TRBD2. V was clipped by 11 bases and J by 4 bases; unmatched bases: 0. From germline, CDR1 is KGHSH and CDR2 LQKENI. CDR3 length equals 11 residues.

This clonotype occurred many times. The chain employs TRBV21-1 and TRBJ2-1; the table calls TRBD1, which could not be checked here. TRBV21-1 is annotated as a pseudogene. This CDR3 has 18 amino acids. CDR3 sequence: CASSIRYNGTHRYNEQFF. CDR3 in DNA: TGTGCCAGCAGCATACGGTACAACGGGACACATCGCTACAATGAGCAGTTCTTC.

This clonotype was counted at least ten times. The chain is built from TRBV5-1 and TRBJ2-2, with no clear D. Germline CDR1 is SGHRS and CDR2 is YFSETQ. The CDR3 is made up of 11 amino acids. V lost 1 base to trimming and J lost 7 bases, with 2 bases between them. The CDR3 reads CASSLNGELFF. For the CDR3, the DNA is TGCGCCAGCAGCTTGAACGGGGAGCTGTTTTTT.

This clonotype appeared many times. The chain joins TRBV10-3 to TRBJ2-7; D gene uncertain. CDR1 is ENHRY, CDR2 SYGVKD, per germline. Trimming removed 0 bases at V and 12 bases at J, with 9 bases between. The CDR3 covers 11 residues. Here the CDR3 reads CAISESRVAYF. CDR3 coding DNA: TGTGCCATCAGTGAGTCGAGAGTGGCGTACTTC.

J is TRBJ2-7 and V is TRBV20-1, with 8 bases fitting TRBD1. The CDR3 spans 12 residues. V trimming: 6 bases; J trimming: 3 bases; junction bases outside the gene matches: 4. The germline V gene encodes CDR1 DFQATT and CDR2 SNEGSKA (reference sequence). CDR3 in amino acids: CSAGTGDYEQYF. The CDR3 nucleotides are TGCAGTGCCGGGACAGGTGACTACGAGCAGTACTTC.

This clonotype was picked up many times. The chain couples TRBV6-1 to TRBJ1-1; D possibly corresponds to TRBD1 (6 bases). This CDR3 is 14 amino acids long. The V end lost 6 bases, the J end lost 0 bases, and 11 bases lay between the germline ends. Germline V gene sequence: CDR1 MNHNS, CDR2 SASEGT. DNA for the CDR3: TGTGCCAGCAGGACAGGCGTCATGAACACTGAAGCTTTCTTT. It specifies CASRTGVMNTEAFF.

At least ten counts were recorded for this clonotype. The germline gene is not matched at one end of the junction; a read error may be the cause. This chain uses TRBV2 with TRBJ2-2; D possibly matches TRBD1 or TRBD2 (6 bases each). The CDR3 covers 14 residues. Per germline, CDR1 SNHLY and CDR2 FYNNEI. CDR3 region: CASIEGGFGGELFF. The CDR3 DNA reads TGTGCCAGCATTGAAGGGGGGTTCGGCGGGGAGCTGTTTTTT.

A few counts support this clonotype. This sequence joins TRBV4-1 and TRBJ1-1; no clear D gene. V was clipped by 0 bases and J by 1 base, with 9 bases between them. The CDR3 consists of 15 residues. The V gene's germline CDR1 is MGHRA and CDR2 YSYEKL. This CDR3 is CASSQDLVGNTEAFF. As DNA, the CDR3 is TGCGCCAGCAGCCAAGATTTAGTGGGGAACACTGAAGCTTTCTTT.

This clonotype was picked up many times. The V gene is TRBV29-1, the J gene TRBJ2-1; D call uncertain. Germline V gene data show CDR1 as SQVTM and CDR2 as ANQGSEA. The length of the CDR3 is 13 residues. The germline V and J ends were trimmed by 3 bases and 3 bases, with 9 bases remaining between them. The CDR3 sequence: CSVDLQIYNEQFF. CDR3 sequence (DNA): TGCAGCGTTGACTTACAGATCTACAATGAGCAGTTCTTC.

The chain is built from TRBV10-3 and TRBJ2-1, with 7 nucleotides matching TRBD1. CDR3 size: 14 residues. Germline trimming cut 3 bases from V and 7 bases from J; bases unmatched to any gene: 6. Germline V gives CDR1 ENHRY, CDR2 SYGVKD. Here the CDR3 reads CAISEGRGRNEQFF. CDR3 DNA: TGTGCCATCAGTGAAGGCAGGGGGAGAAATGAGCAGTTCTTC.

Many counts were recorded for this clonotype. The V and J genes are TRBV20-1 and TRBJ2-7, with 10 bases lining up with TRBD2. V was pared by 5 bases and J by 2 bases, with 6 bases of the junction left unmatched. The germline V gene has CDR1 DFQATT and CDR2 SNEGSKA (reference sequence). The CDR3 has 14 residues. CDR3 protein: CSAPLAGIAYEQYF. CDR3 DNA: TGCAGTGCTCCACTAGCGGGGATCGCCTACGAGCAGTACTTC.

The chain employs TRBV10-3 and TRBJ2-3, with unresolved D. CDR1 and CDR2 from the germline V gene are ENHRY and SYGVKD. This CDR3 is 13 amino acids long. Trimming left V 1 base short and J 1 base short, with 3 bases between. The CDR3 loop is CAISELGTDTQYF. CDR3 DNA: TGTGCCATCAGTGAGTTAGGCACAGATACGCAGTATTTT.

In this sample, this clonotype turned up a few times. This rearrangement joins TRBV29-1 to TRBJ2-2; the D is unclear. Germline values: CDR1 SQVTM, CDR2 ANQGSEA. Between the trimmed V and J ends, which lost 4 bases and 6 bases, there was a span of 12 bases. The CDR3 runs to 13 residues. The CDR3 DNA follows: TGCAGCGTTGTACTACCAGGTGCCGGGGAGCTGTTTTTT. It translates to CSVVLPGAGELFF.

V gene TRBV12-3 or TRBV12-4 combines with J gene TRBJ1-5, with no clear D. The CDR3 covers 13 residues. Trimming removed 0 bases at V and 5 bases at J, with 5 bases between. CDR3 sequence (DNA): TGTGCCAGCAGTTTAGCAGGGTATCAGCCCCAGCATTTT. It codes for CASSLAGYQPQHF.

This clonotype was detected a few times. The gene calls are TRBV6-1 and TRBJ1-5; maybe TRBD1 (5 bases). Trimming removed 2 bases at V and 2 bases at J, with 16 bases between. The CDR3 runs to 17 residues. In germline, CDR1 is MNHNS, CDR2 SASEGT. The CDR3 is CASSESLYRQGNQPQHF. The CDR3 DNA follows: TGTGCCAGCAGTGAATCCCTTTACAGGCAAGGCAATCAGCCCCAGCATTTT.

CDR3 in amino acids: CASSKYKLETQYF. CDR3 in DNA: TGTGCCAGCAGCAAATACAAGCTGGAGACCCAGTACTTC. The J gene is TRBJ2-5, the V gene TRBV11-1; D ambiguous. V dropped 5 bases and J dropped 5 bases, with 12 bases sitting between them. Germline V CDR1 and CDR2: SGHAT, FQDESV (reference sequence). The CDR3 sequence is 13 residues long.

This clonotype has ten or more counts. The chain recombines TRBV6-1 with TRBJ2-7, with TRBD1 as a possible D gene (5 bases). The CDR3 has 15 residues. V gave up 7 bases and J gave up 2 bases, with 18 bases separating them. Germline CDR1 MNHNS, CDR2 SASEGT. Here the CDR3 DNA reads TGTGCCAGCACTCAACCCCGACAGTCCCCCTACGAGCAGTACTTC. It is translated as CASTQPRQSPYEQYF.

The sample holds many counts of this clonotype. The V and J genes are TRBV20-1 and TRBJ1-1, with unresolved D. V was trimmed by 6 bases and J by 6 bases, leaving 11 bases between them. The CDR3 length is 11 residues. Per the germline V gene, CDR1 is DFQATT and CDR2 is SNEGSKA (reference sequence). CDR3 sequence: CSAGKGSEAFF. The DNA for the CDR3 is TGCAGTGCCGGAAAGGGTTCTGAAGCTTTCTTT.

This clonotype was picked up many times. The chain carries TRBV5-1 and TRBJ2-2; 11 bases line up with TRBD1. The V segment lost 4 bases and the J segment 6 bases; nucleotides outside the gene matches: 5. Germline V gene data show CDR1 as SGHRS and CDR2 as YFSETQ. The CDR3 spans 15 residues. CDR3 nucleotide sequence: TGCGCCAGCAGCACCGGGACAGGGGGATCCGGGGAGCTGTTTTTT. As protein: CASSTGTGGSGELFF.

This clonotype occurred many times. The chain uses TRBV11-2 and TRBJ2-7; TRBD2 matches 8 bases. Germline CDR1 is SGHAT and CDR2 is FQNNGV. The CDR3 has 14 residues. V dropped 0 bases and J dropped 5; count of bases not matched to a gene: 3. The CDR3 bases are TGTGCCAGCAGCTTAGAGCGGGGGGCGGACGAGCAGTACTTC. This translates into CASSLERGADEQYF. Complete variable domain (other parts from reference TRBV11-2 and TRBJ2-7): EAGVAQSPRYKIIEKRQSVAFWCNPISGHATLYWYQQILGQGPKLLIQFQNNGVVDDSQLPKDRFSAERLKGVDSTLKIQPAKLEDSAVYLCASSLERGADEQYFGPGTRLTVT.

This clonotype was detected a few times. CDR3 nucleotides: TGCAGCGTTATTCAGGGGGCTTTCGTGAACACTGAAGCTTTCTTT. It codes for CSVIQGAFVNTEAFF. The chain combines TRBV29-1 with TRBJ1-1; 8 bases are shared with TRBD1. From germline, CDR1 is SQVTM and CDR2 ANQGSEA. CDR3 length: 15 residues. V trimming: 5 bases; J trimming: 0 bases; junction bases outside the gene matches: 8. The full variable domain, with the rest looked up from reference TRBV29-1 and TRBJ1-1, is SAVISQKPSRDICQRGTSLTIQCQVDSQVTMMFWYRQQPGQSLTLIATANQGSEATYESGFVIDKFPISRPNLTFSTLTVSNMSPEDSSIYLCSVIQGAFVNTEAFFGQGTRLTVV.

The chain couples TRBV7-4 to TRBJ2-1, with a tentative D call TRBD2 (6 bases). V was cut by 11 bases and J by 5 bases, with 28 bases left in between. Germline CDR1 and CDR2: SGHVT and SQSDAQ. This CDR3 is built from 17 residues. CDR3 sequence reads: CACCQELGGIGDNEQFF. The CDR3 DNA is TGTGCCTGCTGCCAAGAATTAGGAGGGATTGGAGACAATGAGCAGTTCTTC.

The rearrangement uses TRBV25-1 and TRBJ2-6; no reliable D call. The V and J ends lost 1 base and 0 bases respectively, with 1 base between them. The CDR3 has 14 residues. Germline V lookup: CDR1 MGHDK, CDR2 SYGVNS. As DNA, the CDR3 is TGTGCCAGCAGTGAATTCTCTGGGGCCAACGTCCTGACTTTC. Translating it yields CASSEFSGANVLTF.

This clonotype turned up a few times. The rearrangement links TRBV4-1 to TRBJ2-1; D might be TRBD2 (6 bases). The CDR3 has 15 amino acids. The ends were cut back, 1 base at V and 5 bases at J, with 12 bases in the middle. CDR1 and CDR2 (germline): MGHRA, YSYEKL. The CDR3 reads CASSQVGLANNEQFF. The CDR3 DNA is TGCGCCAGCAGCCAAGTGGGGCTAGCGAACAATGAGCAGTTCTTC.

Ten or more counts support this clonotype. The chain uses TRBV7-9 and TRBJ1-3; unclear D gene. The germline V and J ends were trimmed by 3 bases and 3 bases, with 9 bases remaining between them. CDR1 and CDR2 from the germline V gene are SEHNR and FQNEAQ (reference sequence). The CDR3 spans 14 residues. CDR3 sequence: CASSFPTVGNTIYF. The CDR3 DNA sequence: TGTGCCAGCAGCTTCCCCACAGTTGGAAACACCATATATTTT.

The chain recombines TRBV21-1 with TRBJ2-1; TRBD1, the table's D call, was not compared with the DNA. TRBV21-1 is a pseudogene segment. This CDR3 contains 13 residues. CDR3 sequence reads: CASSKGQYNEQFF. In DNA, the CDR3 is TGTGCCAGCAGCAAGGGACAGTACAATGAGCAGTTCTTC.

The CDR3 bases are TGCAGTGCTAGAGTGCTGTCTAGCGGGAGTTTTGGGGAGCAGTACTTC. Translating it yields CSARVLSSGSFGEQYF. This chain links TRBV20-1 with TRBJ2-7; TRBD2 aligns across 10 bases. The CDR3 runs 16 residues. Trimming removed 1 base from V and 7 bases from J; junction bases left unmatched: 13. Germline V CDR1 and CDR2: DFQATT, SNEGSKA (reference sequence).